One sample yielded the 6 T cell receptor beta chains listed below, sequenced in a study of blood T cell repertoires in COVID-19. Sequenced by immunoSEQ multiplex PCR; TCRdb stores in-frame clones only, minus some. In the table there are some 170,000 clones, around 90% of which are singletons. The sequencing sample was made of peripheral blood. These receptors all come from a woman aged 55-70 years who had recovered from COVID-19.

V is TRBV18 and J is TRBJ1-2; 10 nucleotides align to TRBD1. CDR3 size: 16 residues. The germline CDR1 and CDR2 sequences are KGHSH and LQKENI. With V trimmed by 3 bases and J by 6 bases, 10 bases remained unmatched. CDR3 loop: CASSPETGGNFHGYTF. The CDR3 DNA reads TGTGCCAGCTCACCGGAGACAGGGGGCAATTTCCATGGCTACACCTTC.

The CDR3: CASSLSGSEQFF. The CDR3 nucleotides are TGTGCCAGCAGCTTGTCTGGGAGTGAGCAGTTCTTC. This chain joins TRBV11-2 and TRBJ2-1; possibly TRBD2 for D (5 bases). The germline V gene encodes CDR1 SGHAT and CDR2 FQNNGV. V shed 3 bases and J shed 9 bases, with 9 bases lying between them. CDR3 length: 12 residues.

The CDR3 loop reads CASSQQTSGVPDTQYF. The CDR3 coding sequence is TGTGCCAGCAGCCAACAGACTAGCGGTGTACCAGATACGCAGTATTTT. V usage is TRBV4-2 and J usage is TRBJ2-3, with 9 bases aligning to TRBD2. Trimming at V came to 2 bases and at J to 4 bases, leaving 7 bases not matched to a gene. Germline CDR1 LGHNA, CDR2 YNFKEQ. This CDR3 contains 16 residues.

The rearrangement uses TRBV15 and TRBJ2-3, with a possible D match to TRBD1 (5 bases). The CDR3 extends over 15 amino acids. Looked up from germline, CDR1 is LNHNV and CDR2 is YYDKDF (reference sequence). Trimming cost V 0 bases and J 1 base, with 8 bases left between them. The CDR3 nucleotides read TGTGCCACCAGCAGAGAGGACACTCGCACAGATACGCAGTATTTT. It encodes CATSREDTRTDTQYF.

The gene calls are TRBV7-2 and TRBJ1-2; 7 nucleotides align to TRBD1. The CDR3 runs to 13 residues. Germline V CDR1 and CDR2: SGHTA, FQGNSA. V was clipped by 4 bases and J by 2 bases; unmatched bases: 1. CDR3 DNA: TGTGCCAGCAGCTCGGGACAGAACTATGGCTACACCTTC. This codes for CASSSGQNYGYTF.

This chain uses TRBV5-1 with TRBJ2-3; TRBD2 matches 11 bases. Germline V gene data show CDR1 as SGHRS and CDR2 as YFSETQ. This CDR3 is built from 14 residues. V gave up 5 bases and J gave up 4 bases; unmatched junction bases: 3. The DNA for the CDR3 is TGCGCCAGCAGGTGGACTAGCGGGCCAGATACGCAGTATTTT. Translated: CASRWTSGPDTQYF.